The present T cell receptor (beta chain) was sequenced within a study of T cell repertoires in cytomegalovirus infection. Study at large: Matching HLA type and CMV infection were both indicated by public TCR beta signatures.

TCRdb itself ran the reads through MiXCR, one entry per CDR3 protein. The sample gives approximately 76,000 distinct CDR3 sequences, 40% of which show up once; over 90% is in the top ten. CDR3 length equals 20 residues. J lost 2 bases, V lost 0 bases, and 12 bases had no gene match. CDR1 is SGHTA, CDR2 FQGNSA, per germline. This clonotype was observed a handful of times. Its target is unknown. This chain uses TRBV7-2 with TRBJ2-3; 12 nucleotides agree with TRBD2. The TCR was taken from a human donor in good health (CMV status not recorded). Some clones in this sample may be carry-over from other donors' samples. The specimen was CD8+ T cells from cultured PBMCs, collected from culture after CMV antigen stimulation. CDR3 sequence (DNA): TGTGCCAGCAGCTTAGCTACAATCCTAGCGGGGGGGCCTGACACAGATACGCAGTATTTT. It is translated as CASSLATILAGGPDTDTQYF. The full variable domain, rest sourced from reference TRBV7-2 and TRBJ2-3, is GAGVSQSPSNKVTEKGKDVELRCDPISGHTALYWYRQSLGQGLEFLIYFQGNSAPDKSGLPSDRFSAERTGGSVSTLTIQRTQQEDSAVYLCASSLATILAGGPDTDTQYFGPGTRLTVL.